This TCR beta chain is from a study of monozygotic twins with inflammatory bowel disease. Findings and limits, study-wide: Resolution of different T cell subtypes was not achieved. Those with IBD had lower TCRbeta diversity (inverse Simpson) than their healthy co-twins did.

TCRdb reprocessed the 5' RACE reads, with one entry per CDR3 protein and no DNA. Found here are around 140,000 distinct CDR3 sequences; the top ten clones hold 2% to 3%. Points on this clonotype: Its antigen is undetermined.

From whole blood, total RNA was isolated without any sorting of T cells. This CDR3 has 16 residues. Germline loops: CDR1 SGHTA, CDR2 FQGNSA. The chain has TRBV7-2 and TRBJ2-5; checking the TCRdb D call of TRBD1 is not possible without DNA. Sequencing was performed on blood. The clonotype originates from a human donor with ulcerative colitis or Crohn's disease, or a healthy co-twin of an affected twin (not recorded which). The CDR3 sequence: CASSYGTGPSQETQYF.